Described below is a single T cell receptor beta chain sequence and its context. The entry originates in a study of identical twins. One entry per CDR3 protein, called by TCRdb with MiXCR from the 5' RACE reads. The sample consists of under 300,000 distinct CDR3 sequences, 5.5% to 7.5% of them appearing once. V was trimmed by 2 bases and J by 8 bases, leaving 13 bases between them. Germline loops: CDR1 SGHVS, CDR2 FNYEAQ. The length of the CDR3 is 14 residues. These sequences were also reported in another study, on T cells expressing NK-cell markers. This second study notes: The CD3+CD56-NKG2C+ fraction of a handful of donors was also led by these clonotypes. Nothing established the HCMV specificity of expanded NKG2C+ T cell clones.

Sequenced: CD8+ T cells sorted from blood. The origin of this receptor is a woman in her late teens or twenties in good health. The rearrangement joins TRBV7-6 to TRBJ2-1; a possible D gene is TRBD2 (7 bases). Here the CDR3 DNA reads TGTGCCAGCAGCTTATCGGGGGGCAGGGATGAGCAGTTCTTC. This gives the protein CASSLSGGRDEQFF.